These 26 T cell receptor beta chains were all obtained from the same sample, sequenced in a study of blood T cell repertoires in COVID-19. Sequencing used immunoSEQ multiplex PCR; TCRdb keeps in-frame clones, though not all of them. The data hold roughly 100,000 clones, with about three quarters observed a single time. Source material: peripheral blood. The receptors originated from an elderly man with acute or convalescent COVID-19.

CDR3 protein: CASSRNRGDNYGYTF. The CDR3 nucleotides are TGTGCCAGCAGCCGCAACAGGGGCGATAACTATGGCTACACCTTC. J is TRBJ1-2 and V is TRBV6-5; TRBD1 aligns across 7 bases. The CDR3 totals 15 residues. Losses at the gene ends were 6 bases for V and 1 base for J; bases not matched to a gene: 8. From germline, CDR1 is MNHEY and CDR2 SVGAGI.

This clone has a handful of counts. The chain combines TRBV10-3 with TRBJ2-3; TRBD2 matches at 11 bases. Trimming took 4 bases from V and 0 from J; bases not matched to a gene: 3. CDR1 is ENHRY, CDR2 SYGVKD, per germline. The CDR3 loop spans 16 amino acids. The CDR3 reads CAISATSGGSTDTQYF. CDR3 bases: TGTGCCATCAGTGCTACTAGCGGGGGCAGCACAGATACGCAGTATTTT.

The chain employs TRBV7-2 and TRBJ1-1; D is perhaps TRBD1 (5 bases). The CDR3 extends over 14 amino acids. V lost 5 bases and J lost 2, with 12 bases in between. The germline gives CDR1 SGHTA, CDR2 FQGNSA. The CDR3 is CASSHTGQNTEAFF. DNA of the CDR3: TGTGCCAGCAGCCACACCGGACAAAACACTGAAGCTTTCTTT.

The J gene is TRBJ1-2, the V gene TRBV18, with D perhaps matching TRBD1 (6 bases). Per germline, CDR1 KGHSH and CDR2 LQKENI. CDR3 length: 14 amino acids. The germline V and J ends were trimmed by 0 bases and 5 bases, with 10 bases remaining between them. The CDR3 coding sequence is TGTGCCAGCTCACCACCCTCGGGACATTATGGCTACACCTTC. Its protein is CASSPPSGHYGYTF.

This rearrangement joins TRBV30 to TRBJ2-7, with D possibly being TRBD1 (5 bases). The germline gives CDR1 GTSNPN, CDR2 SVGIG (reference sequence). The CDR3 spans 14 residues. V was clipped by 2 bases and J by 3 bases, with 14 bases between them. DNA of the CDR3: TGTGCCTGGAGTCAGGGAAATTTAGGCTACGAGCAGTACTTC. Translated, it gives CAWSQGNLGYEQYF.

The rearrangement joins TRBV7-9 to TRBJ1-4; D is unresolved. The ends were cut back, 5 bases at V and 1 base at J, with 8 bases in the middle. There are 14 residues in the CDR3. CDR1 and CDR2 from the germline V gene are SEHNR and FQNEAQ (reference sequence). CDR3 region: CASSSRRTNEKLFF. DNA of the CDR3: TGTGCCAGCAGCAGCAGGCGAACTAATGAAAAACTGTTTTTT.

The rearrangement links TRBV12-1 to TRBJ2-7; the table calls TRBD2, which could not be checked here. TRBV12-1 is a listed pseudogene. This CDR3 spans 16 amino acids. The CDR3 is CASSHYLRRKTYEQYF. CDR3 DNA: TGTGCCAGCAGCCACTACCTTAGACGGAAAACCTACGAGCAGTACTTC.

The chain couples TRBV19 to TRBJ2-1; the match to TRBD2 covers 8 bases. The CDR3 spans 14 residues. V trimming: 3 bases; J trimming: 4 bases; junction bases outside the gene matches: 2. CDR1 and CDR2 (germline): LNHDA, SQIVND (reference sequence). CDR3 in DNA: TGTGCCAGTAGTATGACTAGCGCGTACAATGAGCAGTTCTTC. Amino acids: CASSMTSAYNEQFF.

The chain links TRBV4-2 to TRBJ2-7, with a possible D match to TRBD2 (6 bases). Germline-derived CDR1 and CDR2 are LGHNA and YNFKEQ. The CDR3 extends over 15 amino acids. Trimming took off 0 bases at V and 5 bases at J, with 14 bases between the two ends. The chain's CDR3 is CASSQDLTSLHEQYF. DNA for the CDR3: TGTGCCAGCAGCCAAGACTTGACTAGTTTGCACGAGCAGTACTTC.

In this sample, this clone turned up a few times. V gene TRBV6-5 combines with J gene TRBJ1-3; 7 bases map to TRBD1. Germline V gene sequence: CDR1 MNHEY, CDR2 SVGAGI. This CDR3 spans 15 amino acids. Losses at the gene ends were 5 bases for V and 0 bases for J; bases not matched to a gene: 4. CDR3 sequence (DNA): TGTGCCAGCAGTCGGGACAGTACCTCTGGAAACACCATATATTTT. This codes for CASSRDSTSGNTIYF.

The chain links TRBV7-2 to TRBJ1-6, with D maybe TRBD1 (5 bases). With 5 bases removed from V and 6 bases from J, the gap between germline ends came to 14 bases. The CDR3 sequence is 15 residues long. CDR1 SGHTA and CDR2 FQGNSA come from the germline V gene. The CDR3 spells CASSPSGTPNSPLHF. CDR3 bases: TGTGCCAGCAGCCCATCCGGGACTCCTAATTCACCCCTCCACTTT.

The chain recombines TRBV15 with TRBJ2-5; D call uncertain. The length of the CDR3 is 13 residues. Germline V CDR1 and CDR2: LNHNV, YYDKDF (reference sequence). Trimming cost V 7 bases and J 2 bases, with 11 bases left between them. For the CDR3, the DNA is TGTGCCACCATGAACTACCATCAAGAGACCCAGTACTTC. Translating gives CATMNYHQETQYF.

This chain uses TRBV7-9 with TRBJ1-3; 8 bases are shared with TRBD1. V gave up 9 bases and J gave up 6 bases; unmatched junction bases: 10. This CDR3 is 14 amino acids long. CDR1 SEHNR and CDR2 FQNEAQ come from the germline V gene (reference sequence). CDR3 region: CASGVTGDSNTIYF. For the CDR3, the DNA is TGTGCCAGTGGGGTGACAGGGGATTCAAACACCATATATTTT.

The chain has TRBV27 and TRBJ1-2, with 7 nucleotides matching TRBD1. The CDR3 consists of 14 residues. V was clipped by 7 bases and J by 8 bases; unmatched bases: 13. Germline-derived CDR1 and CDR2 are MNHEY and SMNVEV (reference sequence). The CDR3 DNA reads TGTGCCAGCACCCGAAGCCGGGACAGCGGAGGCTACACCTTC. Translating gives CASTRSRDSGGYTF.

This chain connects TRBV28 to TRBJ2-7, with TRBD2 matching over 7 bases. This CDR3 contains 13 residues. CDR1 MDHEN and CDR2 SYDVKM come from the germline V gene. V gave up 7 bases and J gave up 5 bases; unmatched junction bases: 8. In DNA form, the CDR3 reads TGTGCCAGCACCACCGGGGGGTCCCACGAGCAGTACTTC. Amino acid sequence: CASTTGGSHEQYF.

This clone was seen only a few times. The V gene is TRBV5-1, the J gene TRBJ1-5, with 7 bases identical to TRBD1. The CDR3 runs to 13 residues. V dropped 1 base and J dropped 6; count of bases not matched to a gene: 1. Germline CDR1 SGHRS, CDR2 YFSETQ. The CDR3 region is CASSLTGVQPQHF. CDR3 bases: TGCGCCAGCAGCTTGACAGGGGTTCAGCCCCAGCATTTT. Using reference TRBV5-1 and TRBJ1-5 for the parts outside the CDR3, the full variable domain is KAGVTQTPRYLIKTRGQQVTLSCSPISGHRSVSWYQQTPGQGLQFLFEYFSETQRNKGNFPGRFSGRQFSNSRSEMNVSTLELGDSALYLCASSLTGVQPQHFGDGTRLSIL.

V gene TRBV9 combines with J gene TRBJ2-2; TRBD2 aligns across 8 bases. The CDR3 length is 13 residues. Germline lookup yields CDR1 SGDLS and CDR2 YYNGEE. V was pared by 6 bases and J by 5 bases, with 3 bases of the junction left unmatched. The chain's CDR3 is CASTAGDTGELFF. CDR3 coding DNA: TGTGCCAGCACAGCGGGAGATACCGGGGAGCTGTTTTTT.

DNA of the CDR3: TGTGCCAGCAGCTTGTCAGAGGTTAACGCGCAGTACTTC. Protein product: CASSLSEVNAQYF. The V gene is TRBV5-4, the J gene TRBJ2-7, with D hard to call. This CDR3 has 13 amino acids. Trimming shortened V by 1 base and J by 9 bases, and 14 bases separated the two germline ends. The germline CDR1 and CDR2 sequences are SGHNT and YYREEE (reference sequence).

The chain employs TRBV24-1 and TRBJ2-7; 7 bases agree with TRBD1. The CDR3 has 15 amino acids. With V trimmed by 4 bases and J by 4 bases, 9 bases remained unmatched. Germline assignment: CDR1 KGHDR and CDR2 SFDVKD. In DNA form, the CDR3 reads TGTGCCACCAGTGAAGGGGGCCAGGGTGCGTACGAGCAGTACTTC. Translated: CATSEGGQGAYEQYF.

The chain employs TRBV3-1 (or the pseudogene TRBV3-2) and TRBJ2-7; 7 bases agree with TRBD2. V lost 2 bases, J lost 3 bases, and 4 bases stayed unmatched. This CDR3 spans 14 amino acids. The germline gives CDR1 LGHDT, CDR2 YNNKEL (reference sequence). The CDR3 region is CASSQLAGRYEQYF. CDR3 nucleotide sequence: TGTGCCAGCAGCCAATTAGCGGGCCGCTACGAGCAGTACTTC.

This clone has a count of ten or more. The chain combines TRBV2 with TRBJ2-2; D uncertain. The CDR3 is 14 residues long. In germline, CDR1 is SNHLY, CDR2 FYNNEI. V was clipped by 7 bases and J by 4 bases, with 13 bases between them. In nucleotides, the CDR3 is TGTGCCAGCAAACGGCTAGTAAGCACCGGGGAGCTGTTTTTT. Its translation is CASKRLVSTGELFF. The full variable domain, rest sourced from reference TRBV2 and TRBJ2-2, is EPEVTQTPSHQVTQMGQEVILRCVPISNHLYFYWYRQILGQKVEFLVSFYNNEISEKSEIFDDQFSVERPDGSNFTLKIRSTKLEDSAMYFCASKRLVSTGELFFGEGSRLTVL.

This clone appeared a few times. V is TRBV6-6 and J is TRBJ2-1; D gene uncertain. This CDR3 has 17 amino acids. Looked up from germline, CDR1 is MNHNY and CDR2 is SVGAGI (reference sequence). The V gene lost 5 bases and the J gene lost 1 base, with 18 bases spanning the gap. The CDR3 DNA sequence: TGTGCCAGCAGTCCTGATTCAGCGTCCCGATCCTACAATGAGCAGTTCTTC. Residues: CASSPDSASRSYNEQFF.

The rearrangement joins TRBV6-2 or TRBV6-3 to TRBJ2-1; D call uncertain. The germline V gene has CDR1 MNHEY and CDR2 SVGEGT. The CDR3 contains 12 residues. V was pared by 2 bases and J by 10 bases, with 9 bases between. The CDR3 reads CASSYRYLEQFF. CDR3 sequence (DNA): TGTGCCAGCAGTTACCGATACTTGGAGCAGTTCTTC.

The CDR3 nucleotides are TGTGCCAGCAGCTTGGGGTCGGCAGGTGTGACCGGGGAGCTGTTTTTT. It translates to CASSLGSAGVTGELFF. The genes are TRBV5-8 and TRBJ2-2; D uncertain. The V gene's germline CDR1 is SGHTS and CDR2 YDEGEE. CDR3 length: 16 amino acids. V was clipped by 0 bases and J by 5 bases, with 14 bases between them.

This chain links TRBV9 with TRBJ2-1, with 7 bases lining up with TRBD2. This CDR3 has 16 residues. Germline lookup yields CDR1 SGDLS and CDR2 YYNGEE. Trimming took 0 bases from V and 3 from J; bases not matched to a gene: 6. The CDR3 DNA follows: TGTGCCAGCAGCGTAGCGGCGGGAGAGAACTACAATGAGCAGTTCTTC. Protein sequence: CASSVAAGENYNEQFF.

The chain combines TRBV2 with TRBJ1-2; 11 bases fit TRBD1. Germline-derived CDR1 and CDR2 are SNHLY and FYNNEI. Trimming at V came to 5 bases and at J to 1 base, leaving 9 bases not matched to a gene. The CDR3 spans 17 residues. CDR3 in DNA: TGTGCCAGCAGTCAAAGTTGGGACAGGGGGGTTAACTATGGCTACACCTTC. Translating it yields CASSQSWDRGVNYGYTF.